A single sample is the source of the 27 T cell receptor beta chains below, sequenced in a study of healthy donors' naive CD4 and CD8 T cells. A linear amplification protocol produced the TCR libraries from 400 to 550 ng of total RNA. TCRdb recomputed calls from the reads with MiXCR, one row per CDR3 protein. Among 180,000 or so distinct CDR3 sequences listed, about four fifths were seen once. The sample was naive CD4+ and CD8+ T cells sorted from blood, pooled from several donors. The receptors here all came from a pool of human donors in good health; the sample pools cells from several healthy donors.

CDR3 protein: CASSQSQGANEQFF. The CDR3 DNA reads as TGCGCCAGCAGCCAGTCCCAGGGTGCGAATGAGCAGTTCTTC. The chain links TRBV4-1 to TRBJ2-1; D might be TRBD1 (5 bases). CDR3 length equals 14 residues. Germline CDR1 is MGHRA and CDR2 is YSYEKL. Trimming removed 3 bases from V and 7 bases from J, with 13 bases in between.

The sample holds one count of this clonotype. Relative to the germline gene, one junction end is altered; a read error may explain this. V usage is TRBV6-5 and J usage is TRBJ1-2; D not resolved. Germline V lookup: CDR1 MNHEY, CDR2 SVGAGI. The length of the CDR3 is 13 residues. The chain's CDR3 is CASSEGDNSGYTF. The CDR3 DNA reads TGTGCCAGCAGCGAGGGAGACAACTCTGGCTACACCTTC.

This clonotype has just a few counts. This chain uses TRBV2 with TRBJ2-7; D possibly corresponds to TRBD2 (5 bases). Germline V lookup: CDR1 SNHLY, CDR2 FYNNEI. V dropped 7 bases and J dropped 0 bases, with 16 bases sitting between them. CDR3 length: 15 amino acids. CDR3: CASKGATDPSYEQYF. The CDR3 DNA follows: TGTGCCAGCAAGGGAGCCACTGATCCCTCCTACGAGCAGTACTTC.

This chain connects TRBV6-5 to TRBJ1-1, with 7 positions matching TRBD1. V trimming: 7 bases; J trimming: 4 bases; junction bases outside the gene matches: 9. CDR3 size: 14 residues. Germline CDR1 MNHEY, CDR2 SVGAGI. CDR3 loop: CASTLRAGGTEAFF. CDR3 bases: TGTGCCAGCACCCTTAGGGCAGGGGGCACTGAAGCTTTCTTT.

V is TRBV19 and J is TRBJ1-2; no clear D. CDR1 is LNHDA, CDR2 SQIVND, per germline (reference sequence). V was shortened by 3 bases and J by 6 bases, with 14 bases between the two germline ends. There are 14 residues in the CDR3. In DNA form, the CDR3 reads TGTGCCAGTAGTATTACCAGACCACCCAATGGCTACACCTTC. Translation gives CASSITRPPNGYTF.

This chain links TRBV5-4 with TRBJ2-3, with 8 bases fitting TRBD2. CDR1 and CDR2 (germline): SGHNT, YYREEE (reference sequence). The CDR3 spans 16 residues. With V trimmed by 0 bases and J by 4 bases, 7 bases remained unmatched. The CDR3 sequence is CASSLESSGIADTQYF. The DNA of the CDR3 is TGTGCCAGCAGCTTGGAAAGTAGCGGGATCGCAGATACGCAGTATTTT.

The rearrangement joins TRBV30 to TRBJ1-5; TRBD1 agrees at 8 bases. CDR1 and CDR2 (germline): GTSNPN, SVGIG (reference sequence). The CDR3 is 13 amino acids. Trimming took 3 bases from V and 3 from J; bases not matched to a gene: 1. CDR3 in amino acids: CAWRGQVNQPQHF. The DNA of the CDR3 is TGTGCCTGGAGGGGACAGGTCAATCAGCCCCAGCATTTT.

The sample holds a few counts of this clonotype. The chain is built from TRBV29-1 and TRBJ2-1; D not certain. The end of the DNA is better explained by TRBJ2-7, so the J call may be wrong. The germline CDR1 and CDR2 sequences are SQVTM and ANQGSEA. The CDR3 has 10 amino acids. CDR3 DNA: TGCAGCGTCGGAGTTGGGGAGCAGTACTTC. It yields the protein CSVGVGEQYF.

DNA of the CDR3: TGTGCCAGCAGTTTAAGCGGGAGGGCTGAAGCTTTCTTT. Encoded protein: CASSLSGRAEAFF. The rearrangement joins TRBV27 to TRBJ1-1; D gene uncertain. The germline V and J ends were trimmed by 2 bases and 6 bases, with 10 bases remaining between them. The V gene's germline CDR1 is MNHEY and CDR2 SMNVEV (reference sequence). CDR3 length equals 13 residues.

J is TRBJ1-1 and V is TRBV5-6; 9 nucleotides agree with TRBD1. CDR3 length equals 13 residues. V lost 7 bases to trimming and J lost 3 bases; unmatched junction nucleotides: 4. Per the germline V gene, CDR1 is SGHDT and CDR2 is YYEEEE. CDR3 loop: CASGTGRDTEAFF. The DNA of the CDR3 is TGTGCCAGCGGGACAGGGCGTGACACTGAAGCTTTCTTT.

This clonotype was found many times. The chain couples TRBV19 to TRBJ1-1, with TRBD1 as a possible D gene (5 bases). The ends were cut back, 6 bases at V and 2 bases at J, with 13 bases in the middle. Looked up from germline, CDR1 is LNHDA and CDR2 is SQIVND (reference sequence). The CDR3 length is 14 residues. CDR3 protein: CASRRRGVNTEAFF. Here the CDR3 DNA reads TGTGCCAGTAGGAGACGAGGGGTTAACACTGAAGCTTTCTTT.

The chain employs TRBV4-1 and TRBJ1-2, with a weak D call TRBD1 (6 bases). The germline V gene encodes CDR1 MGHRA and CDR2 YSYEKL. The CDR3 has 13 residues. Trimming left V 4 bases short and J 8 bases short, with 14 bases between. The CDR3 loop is CASSPPGHGGYTF. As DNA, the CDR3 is TGCGCCAGCAGCCCCCCGGGACACGGGGGCTACACCTTC.

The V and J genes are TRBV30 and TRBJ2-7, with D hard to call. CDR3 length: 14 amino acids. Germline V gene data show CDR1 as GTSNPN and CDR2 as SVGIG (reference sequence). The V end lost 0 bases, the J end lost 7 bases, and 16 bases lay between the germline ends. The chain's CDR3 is CAWSVSDSSWEQYF. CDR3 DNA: TGTGCCTGGAGTGTATCTGACTCGTCTTGGGAGCAGTACTTC.

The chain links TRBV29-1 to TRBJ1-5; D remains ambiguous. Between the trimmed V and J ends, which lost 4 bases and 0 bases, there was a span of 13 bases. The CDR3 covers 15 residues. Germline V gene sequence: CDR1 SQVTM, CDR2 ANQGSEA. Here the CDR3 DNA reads TGCAGCGTTGGCACAGAAAGTGATAGCAATCAGCCCCAGCATTTT. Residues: CSVGTESDSNQPQHF. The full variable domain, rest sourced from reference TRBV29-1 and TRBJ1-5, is SAVISQKPSRDICQRGTSLTIQCQVDSQVTMMFWYRQQPGQSLTLIATANQGSEATYESGFVIDKFPISRPNLTFSTLTVSNMSPEDSSIYLCSVGTESDSNQPQHFGDGTRLSIL.

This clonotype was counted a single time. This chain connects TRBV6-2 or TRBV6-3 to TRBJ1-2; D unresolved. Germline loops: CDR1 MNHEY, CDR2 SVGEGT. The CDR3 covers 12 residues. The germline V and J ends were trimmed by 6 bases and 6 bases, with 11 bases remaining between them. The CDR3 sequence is CASRGLTDGYTF. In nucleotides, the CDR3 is TGTGCCAGCAGGGGATTGACGGATGGCTACACCTTC.

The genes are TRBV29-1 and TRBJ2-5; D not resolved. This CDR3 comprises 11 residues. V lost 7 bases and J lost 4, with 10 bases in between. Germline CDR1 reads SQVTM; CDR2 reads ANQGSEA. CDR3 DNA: TGCAGCGCTGGATCATCAGAGACCCAGTACTTC. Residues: CSAGSSETQYF. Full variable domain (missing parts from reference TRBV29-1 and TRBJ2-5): SAVISQKPSRDICQRGTSLTIQCQVDSQVTMMFWYRQQPGQSLTLIATANQGSEATYESGFVIDKFPISRPNLTFSTLTVSNMSPEDSSIYLCSAGSSETQYFGPGTRLLVL.

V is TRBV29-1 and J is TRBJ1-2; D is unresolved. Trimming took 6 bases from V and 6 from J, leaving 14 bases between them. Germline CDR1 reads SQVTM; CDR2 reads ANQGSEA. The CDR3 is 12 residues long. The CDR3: CSVLQGRDGYTF. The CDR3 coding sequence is TGCAGCGTGCTGCAAGGACGGGATGGCTACACCTTC.

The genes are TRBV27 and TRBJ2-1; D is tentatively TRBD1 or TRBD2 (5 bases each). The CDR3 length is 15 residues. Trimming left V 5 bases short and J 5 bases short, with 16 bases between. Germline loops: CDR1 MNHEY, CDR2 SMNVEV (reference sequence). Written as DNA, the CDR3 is TGTGCCAGCAGTCCTCATCGGCTGGGGGACAATGAGCAGTTCTTC. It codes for CASSPHRLGDNEQFF.

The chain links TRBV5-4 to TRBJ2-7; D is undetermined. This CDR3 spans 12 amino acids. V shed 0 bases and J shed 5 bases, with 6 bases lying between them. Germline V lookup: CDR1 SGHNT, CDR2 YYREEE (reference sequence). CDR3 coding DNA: TGTGCCAGCAGCTTGGACGCCCACGAGCAGTACTTC. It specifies CASSLDAHEQYF.

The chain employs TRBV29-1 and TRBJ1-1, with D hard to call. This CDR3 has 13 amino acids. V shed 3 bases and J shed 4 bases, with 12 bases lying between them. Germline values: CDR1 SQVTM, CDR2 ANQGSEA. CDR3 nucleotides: TGCAGCGTTGATCTGGGATGGGGCACTGAAGCTTTCTTT. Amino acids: CSVDLGWGTEAFF.

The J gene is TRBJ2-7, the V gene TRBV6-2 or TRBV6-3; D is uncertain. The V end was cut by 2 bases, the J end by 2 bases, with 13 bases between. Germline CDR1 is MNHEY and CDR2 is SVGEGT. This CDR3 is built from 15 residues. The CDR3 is CASSYTQRITYEQYF. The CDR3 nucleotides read TGTGCCAGCAGTTACACCCAAAGGATTACCTACGAGCAGTACTTC.

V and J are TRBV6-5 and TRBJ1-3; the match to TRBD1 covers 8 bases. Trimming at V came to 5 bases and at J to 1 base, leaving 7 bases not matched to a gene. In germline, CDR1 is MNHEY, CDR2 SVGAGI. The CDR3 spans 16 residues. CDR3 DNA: TGTGCCAGCAGTCGGACAGGGAGGACATCTGGAAACACCATATATTTT. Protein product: CASSRTGRTSGNTIYF.

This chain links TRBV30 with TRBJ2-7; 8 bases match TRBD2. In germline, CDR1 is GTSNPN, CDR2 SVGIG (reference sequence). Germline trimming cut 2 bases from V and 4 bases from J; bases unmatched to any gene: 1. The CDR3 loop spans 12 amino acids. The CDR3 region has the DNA TGTGCCTGGAGTAGCGGGAGTTACGAGCAGTACTTC. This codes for CAWSSGSYEQYF.

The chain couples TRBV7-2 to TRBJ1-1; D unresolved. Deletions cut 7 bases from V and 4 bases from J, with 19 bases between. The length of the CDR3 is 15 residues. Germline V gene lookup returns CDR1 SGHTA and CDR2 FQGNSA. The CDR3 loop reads CASTRKANPGTEAFF. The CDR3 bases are TGTGCCAGCACCCGTAAGGCGAACCCAGGCACTGAAGCTTTCTTT.

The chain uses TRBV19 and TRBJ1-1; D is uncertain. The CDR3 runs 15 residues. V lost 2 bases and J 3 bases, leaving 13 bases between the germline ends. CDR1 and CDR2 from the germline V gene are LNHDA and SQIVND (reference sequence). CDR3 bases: TGTGCCAGTAGTATATGGGGTGCGGTGGACACTGAAGCTTTCTTT. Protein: CASSIWGAVDTEAFF.

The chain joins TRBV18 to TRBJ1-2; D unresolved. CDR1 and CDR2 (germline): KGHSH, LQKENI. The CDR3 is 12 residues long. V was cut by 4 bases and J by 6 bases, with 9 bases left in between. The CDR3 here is CASSRPGNGYTF. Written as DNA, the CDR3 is TGTGCCAGCTCACGGCCCGGCAATGGCTACACCTTC.

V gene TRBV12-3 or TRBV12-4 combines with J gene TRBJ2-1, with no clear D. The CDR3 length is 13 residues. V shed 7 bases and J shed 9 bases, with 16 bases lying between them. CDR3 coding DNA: TGTGCCAGCAAACTCCCAAGCTGGAGTGAGCAGTTCTTC. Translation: CASKLPSWSEQFF.